This record concerns one T cell receptor beta chain sequence. Its specificity is not known. The sequencing template was cDNA reverse transcribed from extracted RNA. Sequencing was performed with immunoSEQ multiplex PCR; in TCRdb, only in-frame clones are kept and a portion is missing. In the table there are 120,000 to 150,000 clones, roughly 80% of which are singletons. These data originate in a study of CD8+ T cells in alopecia areata. Study in general: Patients in the study were on tofacitinib for 6 to 18 months, then off it for 6 months. Study results and limitations: Higher clonality and more expanded CD8+ clones appeared in lesional than normal scalp. Numerous clones, expanded in lesions, remained in scalp and blood during tofacitinib. Against the mouse data, patients shared TCRs less clearly, possibly for HLA reasons.

Documented treatment: oral pan-JAK inhibitor, 5-10 mg twice daily. The input for sequencing was CD8+ T cells sorted from blood, taken at week 4, from a patient treated with tofacitinib. The source is a human donor with alopecia areata.

The CDR3 protein is CASSNRDREGETQYF. The CDR3 DNA is TGTGCCAGCAGCAACCGGGACAGGGAAGGAGAGACCCAGTACTTC. The gene calls are TRBV13 and TRBJ2-5; 9 bases line up with TRBD1. This CDR3 region has 15 residues. CDR1 is PRHDT, CDR2 FYEKMQ, per germline (reference sequence). J gave up 4 bases and V 5 bases, and 8 bases lay outside the gene matches.